One and the same sample provided the 13 T cell receptor beta chains below, sequenced in a study of blood T cell repertoires in COVID-19 (dated by TCRdb to the early 2020s). The protocol used for the library was the immunoSEQ multiplex PCR assay. Drawn from immuneACCESS, this table holds only the in-frame rearrangements with V and J called that TCRdb kept. Clones are partly lost; checked studies trace under half to an unresolved V gene and leave the rest unexplained. Counted in this sample were 300,000 to 400,000 clones; around 87% of them appeared once. The ten most abundant clones make up 1% of the sample. The sample comprised peripheral blood. These receptors came from a man over 45 with active or convalescent COVID-19.

V usage is TRBV5-1 and J usage is TRBJ1-1; 10 bases align to TRBD1. The V gene's germline CDR1 is SGHRS and CDR2 YFSETQ. There are 17 residues in the CDR3. V dropped 4 bases and J dropped 1; count of bases not matched to a gene: 10. The CDR3 protein is CASSRTGTGAGNTEAFF. The CDR3 DNA reads TGCGCCAGCAGCAGAACCGGGACAGGGGCTGGGAACACTGAAGCTTTCTTT. Together with reference TRBV5-1 and TRBJ1-1, the CDR3 gives the full variable domain: KAGVTQTPRYLIKTRGQQVTLSCSPISGHRSVSWYQQTPGQGLQFLFEYFSETQRNKGNFPGRFSGRQFSNSRSEMNVSTLELGDSALYLCASSRTGTGAGNTEAFFGQGTRLTVV.

The rearrangement uses TRBV5-8 and TRBJ1-2, with D uncertain. V lost 4 bases, J lost 2 bases, and 9 bases lay in between. The germline V gene encodes CDR1 SGHTS and CDR2 YDEGEE. There are 13 residues in the CDR3. This CDR3 reads CASSPPGNYGYTF. DNA of the CDR3: TGTGCCAGCAGCCCTCCGGGAAACTATGGCTACACCTTC. Full variable domain (remainder filled in from reference TRBV5-8 and TRBJ1-2): EAGVTQSPTHLIKTRGQQATLRCSPISGHTSVYWYQQALGLGLQFLLWYDEGEERNRGNFPPRFSGRQFPNYSSELNVNALELEDSALYLCASSPPGNYGYTFGSGTRLTVV.

J is TRBJ2-5 and V is TRBV30; 8 bases match TRBD2. Germline V lookup: CDR1 GTSNPN, CDR2 SVGIG (reference sequence). The J segment lost 7 bases and the V segment lost 1 base, leaving 11 bases of the junction unmatched. The CDR3 is 15 residues long. This chain's CDR3 is CAWSDLPGLVGTQYF. The DNA of the CDR3 is TGTGCCTGGAGTGATTTGCCGGGACTAGTGGGGACCCAGTACTTC.

This clone was detected only once. The J gene is TRBJ2-1, the V gene TRBV29-1; the match to TRBD2 covers 7 bases. This CDR3 has 14 amino acids. Germline CDR1 is SQVTM and CDR2 is ANQGSEA. V shed 3 bases, J shed 3 bases, and the junction held 5 bases outside the gene matches. The CDR3 spells CSVDGTTYYNEQFF. The CDR3 DNA sequence: TGCAGCGTTGACGGGACTACCTACTACAATGAGCAGTTCTTC.

The CDR3 nucleotides are TGTGCCAGCTCACCCTTTGCGGGACAGGGGGCAGGGAGCAATCAGCCCCAGCATTTT. It specifies CASSPFAGQGAGSNQPQHF. This chain connects TRBV18 to TRBJ1-5, with 12 bases aligning to TRBD1. CDR1 KGHSH and CDR2 LQKENI come from the germline V gene. The CDR3 sequence is 19 residues long. V lost 3 bases, J lost 1 base, and 10 bases stayed unmatched.

V gene TRBV21-1 combines with J gene TRBJ1-1; the D segment call TRBD1 is taken from the table without a DNA check. TRBV21-1 is a pseudogene segment. The CDR3 has 20 residues. The CDR3 DNA is TGTGCCACCTCCCCGAGGAGAGCTATAGCAAACAGGGGGCGGGGCACTGAAGCTTTCTTT. It specifies CATSPRRAIANRGRGTEAFF.

This sequence joins TRBV7-3 and TRBJ2-1; the match to TRBD2 covers 7 bases. The ends lost 2 bases at V and 3 bases at J; junction bases unmatched: 1. This CDR3 is built from 14 residues. The germline gives CDR1 SGHTA, CDR2 FQGTGA. CDR3 in amino acids: CASSLGGVYNEQFF. DNA of the CDR3: TGTGCCAGCAGCTTAGGGGGGGTCTACAATGAGCAGTTCTTC.

The chain joins TRBV5-4 to TRBJ2-1; TRBD2 agrees at 12 bases. The ends lost 3 bases at V and 7 bases at J; junction bases unmatched: 8. CDR1 and CDR2 (germline): SGHNT, YYREEE (reference sequence). This CDR3 has 16 amino acids. CDR3 amino acids: CASSSTGLAGRNEQFF. CDR3 nucleotides: TGTGCCAGCAGCTCAACTGGACTAGCGGGAAGGAATGAGCAGTTCTTC.

This sequence joins TRBV5-1 and TRBJ2-3; TRBD2 matches at 8 bases. With V trimmed by 0 bases and J by 5 bases, 2 bases remained unmatched. CDR3 length equals 14 residues. Germline CDR1 is SGHRS and CDR2 is YFSETQ. This CDR3 reads CASSLDGGEDTQYF. The CDR3 DNA follows: TGCGCCAGCAGCTTGGACGGGGGGGAAGATACGCAGTATTTT.

The genes are TRBV5-4 and TRBJ1-6, with TRBD1 matching over 11 bases. The length of the CDR3 is 14 residues. Looked up from germline, CDR1 is SGHNT and CDR2 is YYREEE (reference sequence). V lost 4 bases to trimming and J lost 7 bases; unmatched junction nucleotides: 1. The CDR3 coding sequence is TGTGCCAGCAGCGGGACAGGGGGGAATTCACCCCTCCACTTT. It codes for CASSGTGGNSPLHF.

The rearrangement joins TRBV28 to TRBJ1-1; TRBD1 agrees at 8 bases. The germline CDR1 and CDR2 sequences are MDHEN and SYDVKM. This CDR3 contains 14 residues. With V trimmed by 3 bases and J by 1 base, 1 base remained unmatched. CDR3 amino acids: CASSLGQANTEAFF. CDR3 in DNA: TGTGCCAGCAGTTTGGGACAGGCGAACACTGAAGCTTTCTTT.

In this sample, this clone turned up once. The CDR3 DNA follows: TGTGCCAGCAGTCCGGTCATTTATGGCTACACCTTC. Protein product: CASSPVIYGYTF. The chain carries TRBV28 and TRBJ1-2, with D unclear. Germline V gene data show CDR1 as MDHEN and CDR2 as SYDVKM. This CDR3 is built from 12 residues. The V end was cut by 5 bases, the J end by 5 bases, with 9 bases between.

This clone was seen a handful of times. The chain couples TRBV4-2 to TRBJ2-2; 12 bases line up with TRBD1. Trimming cost V 3 bases and J 6 bases; bases outside gene matches: 5. The germline V gene has CDR1 LGHNA and CDR2 YNFKEQ. This CDR3 has 16 amino acids. This CDR3 reads CASSQGDRGRPGELFF. DNA of the CDR3: TGTGCCAGCAGCCAGGGGGACAGGGGGCGCCCCGGGGAGCTGTTTTTT.